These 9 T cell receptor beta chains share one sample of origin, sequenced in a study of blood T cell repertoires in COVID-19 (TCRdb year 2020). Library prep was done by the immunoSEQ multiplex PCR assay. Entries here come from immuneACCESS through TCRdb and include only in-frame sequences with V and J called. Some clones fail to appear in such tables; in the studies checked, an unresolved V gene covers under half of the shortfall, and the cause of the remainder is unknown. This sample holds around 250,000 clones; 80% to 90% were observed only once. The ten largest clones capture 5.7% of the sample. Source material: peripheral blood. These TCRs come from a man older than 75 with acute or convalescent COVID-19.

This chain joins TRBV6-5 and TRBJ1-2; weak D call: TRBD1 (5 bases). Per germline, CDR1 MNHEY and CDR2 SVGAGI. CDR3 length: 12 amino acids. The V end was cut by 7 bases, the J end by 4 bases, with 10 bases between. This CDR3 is CASTDRFYGYTF. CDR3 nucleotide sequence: TGTGCCAGCACCGACAGATTCTATGGCTACACCTTC.

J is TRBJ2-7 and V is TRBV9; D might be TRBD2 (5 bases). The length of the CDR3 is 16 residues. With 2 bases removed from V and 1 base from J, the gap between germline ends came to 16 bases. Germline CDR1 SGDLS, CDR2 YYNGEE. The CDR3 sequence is CASSVGEGARSYEQYF. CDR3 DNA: TGTGCCAGCAGCGTGGGAGAGGGTGCGAGGTCCTACGAGCAGTACTTC.

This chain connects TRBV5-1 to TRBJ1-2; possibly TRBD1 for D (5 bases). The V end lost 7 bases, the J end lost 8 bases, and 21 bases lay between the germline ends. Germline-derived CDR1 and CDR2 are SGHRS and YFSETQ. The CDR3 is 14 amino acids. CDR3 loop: CASSPSREPRGYTF. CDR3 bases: TGCGCCAGCTCACCGTCCAGGGAACCTCGGGGCTACACCTTC.

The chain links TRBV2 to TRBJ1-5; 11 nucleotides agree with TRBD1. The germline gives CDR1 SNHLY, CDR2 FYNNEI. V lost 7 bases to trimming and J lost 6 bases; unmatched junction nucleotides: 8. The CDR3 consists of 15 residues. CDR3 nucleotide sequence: TGTGCCAGCAACCACGGGACAGGGGGTGCTCAGCCCCAGCATTTT. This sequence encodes CASNHGTGGAQPQHF. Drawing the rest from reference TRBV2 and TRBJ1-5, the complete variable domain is EPEVTQTPSHQVTQMGQEVILRCVPISNHLYFYWYRQILGQKVEFLVSFYNNEISEKSEIFDDQFSVERPDGSNFTLKIRSTKLEDSAMYFCASNHGTGGAQPQHFGDGTRLSIL.

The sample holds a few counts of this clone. The chain's CDR3 is CASSSGLPSTDTQYF. The CDR3 bases are TGTGCCAGCAGCTCGGGACTGCCTAGCACAGATACGCAGTATTTT. The V call is TRBV5-4, the J call TRBJ2-3; tentative D call: TRBD2 (6 bases). CDR1 SGHNT and CDR2 YYREEE come from the germline V gene (reference sequence). This CDR3 is 15 amino acids long. V was clipped by 3 bases and J by 0 bases, with 11 bases between them.

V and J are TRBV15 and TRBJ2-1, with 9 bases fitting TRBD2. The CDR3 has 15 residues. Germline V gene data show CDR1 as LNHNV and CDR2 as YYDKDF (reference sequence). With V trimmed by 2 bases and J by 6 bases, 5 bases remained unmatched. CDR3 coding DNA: TGTGCCACCAGCAGAAGGACTAGCGTCGTCAATGAGCAGTTCTTC. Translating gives CATSRRTSVVNEQFF.

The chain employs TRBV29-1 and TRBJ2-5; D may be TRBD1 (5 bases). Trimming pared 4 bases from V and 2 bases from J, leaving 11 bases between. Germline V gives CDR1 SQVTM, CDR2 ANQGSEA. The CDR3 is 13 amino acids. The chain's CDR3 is CSVGPQVQETQYF. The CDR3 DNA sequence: TGCAGCGTTGGGCCACAGGTTCAAGAGACCCAGTACTTC.

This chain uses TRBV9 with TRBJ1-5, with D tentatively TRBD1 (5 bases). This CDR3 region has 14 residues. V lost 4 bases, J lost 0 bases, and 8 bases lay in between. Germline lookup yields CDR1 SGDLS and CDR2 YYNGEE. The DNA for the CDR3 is TGTGCCAGCAGCCGGGGGTATAGCAATCAGCCCCAGCATTTT. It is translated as CASSRGYSNQPQHF.

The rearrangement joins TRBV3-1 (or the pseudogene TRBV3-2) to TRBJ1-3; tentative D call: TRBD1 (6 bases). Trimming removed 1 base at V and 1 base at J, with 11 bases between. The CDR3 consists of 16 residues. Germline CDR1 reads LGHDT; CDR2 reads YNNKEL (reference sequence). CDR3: CASSQGTVQSGNTIYF. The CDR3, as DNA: TGTGCCAGCAGCCAAGGGACAGTCCAATCTGGAAACACCATATATTTT.